This T cell receptor beta chain was documented in a study of blood T cell repertoires in COVID-19. The V and J ends lost 3 bases and 3 bases respectively, with 8 bases between them. CDR1 KGHSH and CDR2 LQKENI come from the germline V gene. The CDR3 consists of 13 residues. Method: immunoSEQ multiplex PCR; TCRdb's copy keeps in-frame clones and lacks some. The sample carries about 66,000 clones, 82% recorded once. The gene calls are TRBV18 and TRBJ2-5; D might be TRBD2 (6 bases). The sequencing sample was made of peripheral blood. The clonotype comes from a man between 60 and 70 years old with acute or convalescent COVID-19. CDR3 in DNA: TGTGCCAGCTCACCGGGACTTAAAGAGACCCAGTACTTC. Protein sequence: CASSPGLKETQYF.